These 30 T cell receptor beta chains share one sample of origin, sequenced in a study of OX40 agonist ivuxolimab in advanced cancers. The data were produced by immunoSEQ multiplex PCR, yet TCRdb's version contains in-frame clones alone and is incomplete. The table includes tens of thousands of clones, 80% to 90% detected once. The specimen comprised CD4+ or CD8+ T cells sorted from blood, sampled in a trial of the OX40 agonist ivuxolimab. The source is an adult with an advanced solid tumor such as melanoma, head and neck, liver or kidney cancer.

V usage is TRBV27 and J usage is TRBJ2-5, with 8 bases lining up with TRBD1. Germline CDR1 and CDR2: MNHEY and SMNVEV (reference sequence). The CDR3 contains 13 residues. The V and J ends lost 6 bases and 2 bases, in that order; junction bases with no gene match: 2. The CDR3: CASSWTGQETQYF. CDR3 DNA sequence: TGTGCCAGCAGCTGGACAGGGCAAGAGACCCAGTACTTC.

The chain combines TRBV6-5 with TRBJ1-4, with unresolved D. The CDR3 extends over 14 amino acids. Trimming took 0 bases from V and 7 from J, leaving 9 bases between them. Germline V gene data show CDR1 as MNHEY and CDR2 as SVGAGI. CDR3 region: CASSYSRRVEKLFF. The CDR3 DNA reads as TGTGCCAGCAGTTACTCCCGGAGGGTTGAAAAACTGTTTTTT.

This clone is medium-sized (0.01 to 0.1%). V and J are TRBV13 and TRBJ1-1; 8 bases map to TRBD1. The CDR3 runs to 17 residues. Germline V gene data show CDR1 as PRHDT and CDR2 as FYEKMQ (reference sequence). The V gene end was trimmed by 4 bases and the J gene end by 0 bases; junction bases not matched to a gene: 10. The CDR3 sequence is CASSSDETGALNTEAFF. CDR3 in DNA: TGTGCCAGCAGCTCGGATGAGACAGGGGCCTTGAACACTGAAGCTTTCTTT.

The chain has TRBV5-1 and TRBJ1-1; TRBD1 matches at 12 bases. Germline loops: CDR1 SGHRS, CDR2 YFSETQ. Trimming at V came to 4 bases and at J to 5 bases, leaving 12 bases not matched to a gene. The CDR3 has 17 residues. The CDR3 region has the DNA TGCGCCAGCAGCCAGCCGGGACAGGGGGCGTTGAGGACTGAAGCTTTCTTT. Its translation: CASSQPGQGALRTEAFF.

This chain links TRBV7-2 with TRBJ2-1, with 8 bases that match TRBD2. CDR1 is SGHTA, CDR2 FQGNSA, per germline. The CDR3 extends over 15 amino acids. Trimming removed 4 bases from V and 7 bases from J; junction bases left unmatched: 9. CDR3 loop: CASSSREGLGNEQFF. CDR3 DNA sequence: TGTGCCAGCAGCTCTCGGGAGGGCCTGGGGAATGAGCAGTTCTTC.

This rearrangement joins TRBV9 to TRBJ2-1; 7 bases are a match to TRBD1. This CDR3 is built from 15 residues. Losses at the gene ends were 4 bases for V and 8 bases for J; bases not matched to a gene: 12. Germline V CDR1 and CDR2: SGDLS, YYNGEE. The CDR3 DNA sequence: TGTGCCAGCAGCTCAGAAGGGACAGAGGGTTATGAGCAGTTCTTC. Its translation is CASSSEGTEGYEQFF.

CDR3 bases: TGTGCCAGCAGCTTCCAGGGTACGGGTACTGAAGCTTTCTTT. This codes for CASSFQGTGTEAFF. J is TRBJ1-1 and V is TRBV11-2; TRBD1 might be the D (5 bases). The germline gives CDR1 SGHAT, CDR2 FQNNGV. This CDR3 region has 14 residues. With 3 bases removed from V and 5 bases from J, the gap between germline ends came to 13 bases.

The V gene is TRBV11-2, the J gene TRBJ2-5; tentative D call: TRBD2 (5 bases). CDR3 length: 12 amino acids. Germline CDR1 and CDR2: SGHAT and FQNNGV. V shed 4 bases and J shed 9 bases, with 12 bases lying between them. Written as DNA, the CDR3 is TGTGCCAGCAGCTCAGCAGGCGGGCCCCAGTACTTC. Protein product: CASSSAGGPQYF.

A word on this clone: The germline gene is not matched at one end of the junction; a read error may be the cause. The chain couples TRBV19 to TRBJ1-5; weak D call: TRBD1 (5 bases). CDR3 length equals 12 residues. The germline gives CDR1 LNHDA, CDR2 SQIVND (reference sequence). The CDR3 is CASSMVGWGPIF. CDR3 DNA: TGTGCCAGTAGTATGGTAGGATGGGGACCGATTTTT.

In this sample, this clone turned up once. V and J are TRBV30 and TRBJ2-2; TRBD1 matches 11 bases. The V gene end was trimmed by 4 bases and the J gene end by 7 bases; junction bases not matched to a gene: 5. The CDR3 sequence is 14 residues long. Germline values: CDR1 GTSNPN, CDR2 SVGIG (reference sequence). The CDR3 nucleotides read TGTGCCTGGAATGGACAGGGGGCAAACGGGGAGCTGTTTTTT. This translates into CAWNGQGANGELFF. The full variable domain, rest sourced from reference TRBV30 and TRBJ2-2, is SQTIHQWPATLVQPVGSPLSLECTVEGTSNPNLYWYRQAAGRGLQLLFYSVGIGQISSEVPQNLSASRPQDRQFILSSKKLLLSDSGFYLCAWNGQGANGELFFGEGSRLTVL.

The chain has TRBV7-9 and TRBJ2-1; 13 bases line up with TRBD2. CDR1 and CDR2 (germline): SEHNR, FQNEAQ (reference sequence). The CDR3 runs to 16 residues. V lost 5 bases to trimming and J lost 2 bases; unmatched junction nucleotides: 3. The CDR3 loop reads CASSQGLAGPYNEQFF. The DNA for the CDR3 is TGTGCCAGCAGCCAGGGACTAGCGGGACCCTACAATGAGCAGTTCTTC.

The rearrangement joins TRBV27 to TRBJ2-3; 13 bases align to TRBD2. The CDR3 runs 16 residues. Germline V gene sequence: CDR1 MNHEY, CDR2 SMNVEV (reference sequence). After removal of 5 bases from V and 4 bases from J, the junction contained 6 bases not matched to a gene. The CDR3 region is CASSPRTSGSSDTQYF. The DNA of the CDR3 is TGTGCCAGCAGTCCCCGGACTAGCGGGAGCTCAGATACGCAGTATTTT.

This chain joins TRBV19 and TRBJ2-7; TRBD2 matches at 9 bases. V was pared by 6 bases and J by 6 bases, with 12 bases of the junction left unmatched. The CDR3 runs to 15 residues. Germline V CDR1 and CDR2: LNHDA, SQIVND (reference sequence). The chain's CDR3 is CASRLTGTSPFEQYF. For the CDR3, the DNA is TGTGCCAGTAGGCTTACCGGGACTAGCCCCTTCGAGCAGTACTTC.

This clone came up once. V usage is TRBV27 and J usage is TRBJ2-1, with TRBD2 matching over 9 bases. The J segment lost 4 bases and the V segment lost 2 bases, leaving 0 bases of the junction unmatched. CDR3 size: 14 residues. The germline V gene has CDR1 MNHEY and CDR2 SMNVEV (reference sequence). The CDR3 reads CASSLTSGYNEQFF. CDR3 nucleotide sequence: TGTGCCAGCAGTTTAACTAGCGGGTACAATGAGCAGTTCTTC.

This chain uses TRBV30 with TRBJ2-5, with 9 bases fitting TRBD1. In germline, CDR1 is GTSNPN, CDR2 SVGIG (reference sequence). The CDR3 totals 13 residues. V lost 8 bases and J lost 5; bases outside the gene matches: 9. The DNA for the CDR3 is TGTGCCCAGAACCTGGACAGGGGTGAGACCCAGTACTTC. Its translation: CAQNLDRGETQYF.

By frequency in the sample, this clone is large. The chain combines TRBV27 with TRBJ2-1; no clear D gene. Germline values: CDR1 MNHEY, CDR2 SMNVEV (reference sequence). V lost 5 bases and J 5 bases, leaving 16 bases between the germline ends. The CDR3 contains 15 residues. CDR3 sequence (DNA): TGTGCCAGCAGTCTGGCGGCTGGCGCCAACAATGAGCAGTTCTTC. Protein product: CASSLAAGANNEQFF.

V gene TRBV9 combines with J gene TRBJ1-5; D gene uncertain. V lost 3 bases and J lost 1, with 14 bases in between. The length of the CDR3 is 16 residues. Germline-derived CDR1 and CDR2 are SGDLS and YYNGEE. The CDR3 DNA sequence: TGTGCCAGCAGCGCGATCGATCCGGAGAGCAATCAGCCCCAGCATTTT. Translating gives CASSAIDPESNQPQHF.

This clone is categorized as medium-sized. This chain joins TRBV13 and TRBJ1-2; 10 bases line up with TRBD1. Per germline, CDR1 PRHDT and CDR2 FYEKMQ (reference sequence). The CDR3 is 13 residues long. V lost 5 bases and J lost 8; bases outside the gene matches: 5. In DNA form, the CDR3 reads TGTGCCAGCAGCGACAGGGGGCGCGACGGCTACACCTTC. Amino acid sequence: CASSDRGRDGYTF.

This clone has only one observation. V gene TRBV15 combines with J gene TRBJ2-7; D possibly corresponds to TRBD2 (5 bases). V lost 0 bases, J lost 5 bases, and 17 bases lay in between. Germline V gene data show CDR1 as LNHNV and CDR2 as YYDKDF (reference sequence). The CDR3 is 16 residues long. The DNA for the CDR3 is TGTGCCACCAGCAGAGACCGTGGTGCGGGTTGGAACGAGCAGTACTTC. The encoded protein is CATSRDRGAGWNEQYF. The full variable domain, its missing parts supplied by reference TRBV15 and TRBJ2-7, is DAMVIQNPRYQVTQFGKPVTLSCSQTLNHNVMYWYQQKSSQAPKLLFHYYDKDFNNEADTPDNFQSRRPNTSFCFLDIRSPGLGDTAMYLCATSRDRGAGWNEQYFGPGTRLTVT.

This clone was counted a few times. The chain couples TRBV29-1 to TRBJ2-7; 7 positions agree with TRBD2. CDR1 and CDR2 (germline): SQVTM, ANQGSEA. Trimming cost V 1 base and J 6 bases; bases outside gene matches: 9. The CDR3 contains 14 residues. The CDR3 region is CSVEGGAGATEQYF. The CDR3 bases are TGCAGCGTTGAAGGTGGGGCGGGAGCGACCGAGCAGTACTTC.

CDR3 DNA: TGTGCCAGCAGCCCACACACGGGACTCCGGAACACCGGGGAGCTGTTTTTT. Encoded protein: CASSPHTGLRNTGELFF. The chain links TRBV11-2 to TRBJ2-2; D perhaps matches TRBD2 (6 bases). Germline CDR1 is SGHAT and CDR2 is FQNNGV. Trimming pared 5 bases from V and 1 base from J, leaving 17 bases between. The CDR3 loop spans 17 amino acids.

The chain is built from TRBV13 and TRBJ2-5; 8 positions match TRBD2. Trimming took 1 base from V and 3 from J; bases not matched to a gene: 4. The CDR3 spans 15 residues. Per the germline V gene, CDR1 is PRHDT and CDR2 is FYEKMQ (reference sequence). CDR3: CASSLAGGPKETQYF. DNA for the CDR3: TGTGCCAGCAGCTTAGCGGGAGGGCCGAAAGAGACCCAGTACTTC.

The rearrangement joins TRBV28 to TRBJ2-2, with no clear D. CDR1 MDHEN and CDR2 SYDVKM come from the germline V gene. The CDR3 spans 13 residues. Trimming took off 4 bases at V and 1 base at J, with 4 bases between the two ends. In DNA form, the CDR3 reads TGTGCCAGCAGTTGGCAGAACACCGGGGAGCTGTTTTTT. Its protein product is CASSWQNTGELFF.

In its sample, this clone was seen a few times. V gene TRBV19 combines with J gene TRBJ2-7, with no clear D. CDR1 is LNHDA, CDR2 SQIVND, per germline (reference sequence). This CDR3 region has 13 residues. Trimming removed 2 bases from V and 4 bases from J, with 9 bases in between. The CDR3 region is CASSISPVYEQYF. CDR3 nucleotides: TGTGCCAGTAGTATATCACCGGTTTACGAGCAGTACTTC.

This sequence joins TRBV5-5 and TRBJ1-2, with D possibly TRBD1 on 5 matching bases. V lost 2 bases to trimming and J lost 6 bases, with 14 bases between them. This CDR3 region has 14 residues. The germline CDR1 and CDR2 sequences are SGHKS and YYEKEE (reference sequence). CDR3 protein: CASSFIGVGDGYTF. In DNA, the CDR3 is TGTGCCAGCAGCTTTATCGGGGTGGGGGATGGCTACACCTTC. Combining the CDR3 with reference TRBV5-5 and TRBJ1-2 gives the whole variable domain DAGVTQSPTHLIKTRGQQVTLRCSPISGHKSVSWYQQVLGQGPQFIFQYYEKEERGRGNFPDRFSARQFPNYSSELNVNALLLGDSALYLCASSFIGVGDGYTFGSGTRLTVV.

This chain connects TRBV7-2 to TRBJ2-1; D gene unclear. Deletions cut 6 bases from V and 5 bases from J, with 8 bases between. Germline V gene sequence: CDR1 SGHTA, CDR2 FQGNSA. The CDR3 extends over 12 amino acids. The DNA for the CDR3 is TGTGCCAGCAGGAACGTAAACAATGAGCAGTTCTTC. Translated: CASRNVNNEQFF.

The chain has TRBV11-2 and TRBJ2-6; D is perhaps TRBD1 or TRBD2 (5 bases each). CDR3 length: 18 residues. The germline gives CDR1 SGHAT, CDR2 FQNNGV. Trimming stripped 4 bases from V and 0 bases from J, with 16 bases between. CDR3 amino acids: CASSSGKQVFSGANVLTF. DNA of the CDR3: TGTGCCAGCAGCTCGGGGAAACAGGTTTTCTCTGGGGCCAACGTCCTGACTTTC. Full variable domain (remainder filled in from reference TRBV11-2 and TRBJ2-6): EAGVAQSPRYKIIEKRQSVAFWCNPISGHATLYWYQQILGQGPKLLIQFQNNGVVDDSQLPKDRFSAERLKGVDSTLKIQPAKLEDSAVYLCASSSGKQVFSGANVLTFGAGSRLTVL.

The chain is built from TRBV2 and TRBJ2-1; no definite D call. Germline V CDR1 and CDR2: SNHLY, FYNNEI. V was shortened by 4 bases and J by 5 bases, with 12 bases between the two germline ends. This CDR3 region has 14 residues. The DNA of the CDR3 is TGTGCCAGCAGTGGGCCACCCACGAACAATGAGCAGTTCTTC. Its protein product is CASSGPPTNNEQFF.

The chain recombines TRBV13 with TRBJ1-5, with unresolved D. From germline, CDR1 is PRHDT and CDR2 FYEKMQ (reference sequence). CDR3 length: 12 amino acids. V lost 7 bases and J lost 7, with 11 bases in between. CDR3 sequence: CASNEVGQPQHF. The CDR3 DNA reads TGTGCCAGCAATGAGGTTGGACAGCCCCAGCATTTT.

The chain uses TRBV28 and TRBJ1-1; D perhaps matches TRBD1 (5 bases). The CDR3 is 14 residues long. V lost 5 bases and J lost 0, with 10 bases in between. Germline lookup yields CDR1 MDHEN and CDR2 SYDVKM. CDR3 sequence reads: CASSPTVMNTEAFF. CDR3 nucleotides: TGTGCCAGCAGTCCGACAGTTATGAACACTGAAGCTTTCTTT.